These T cell receptor beta chains were read from a single sample in a study of a mutant IDH1 vaccine in newly diagnosed glioma. Sequencing used immunoSEQ multiplex PCR; TCRdb keeps in-frame clones, though not all of them. The data contain fewer than 150,000 clones, about nine tenths of them singletons. No antigens are known for them. The sequencing used PBMCs, collected from a glioma patient whose treatment included an IDH1 peptide vaccine. These receptor sequences come from a woman aged 45-59 years with glioma. Each CDR3 is given with its conserved first and last residue. A D gene is named only where the DNA matches it firmly. Part of the rows lack a size; the others show once, few, many or a class for expanded clones.

clone size: -
D gene: -
V gene: TRBV9
J gene: TRBJ2-5
CDR3 protein: CASSVGALQETQYF
CDR3 DNA: TGTGCCAGCAGCGTAGGTGCCTTACAAGAGACCCAGTACTTC

clone size: -
D gene: -
V gene: TRBV19
J gene: TRBJ1-2
CDR3 protein: CASSTWARSTNYGYTF
CDR3 DNA: TGTGCCAGTAGTACGTGGGCACGATCGACTAACTATGGCTACACCTTC

clone size: -
D gene: -
V gene: TRBV9
J gene: TRBJ2-2
CDR3 protein: CASSLNTGELFF
CDR3 DNA: TGTGCCTCCTCGTTGAACACCGGGGAGCTGTTTTTT

clone size: -
D gene: TRBD1
V gene: TRBV29-1
J gene: TRBJ2-1
CDR3 protein: CSVKQGWRPGSYNEQFF
CDR3 DNA: TGCAGCGTGAAACAGGGGTGGCGGCCAGGCTCCTACAATGAGCAGTTCTTC

clone size: few
D gene: TRBD2
V gene: TRBV11-1
J gene: TRBJ2-7
CDR3 protein: CASAGDSYEQYF
CDR3 DNA: TGTGCCAGCGCGGGGGATTCCTACGAGCAGTACTTC

clone size: -
D gene: TRBD2
V gene: TRBV11-2
J gene: TRBJ2-7
CDR3 protein: CASSLSLLAGSYEQYF
CDR3 DNA: TGTGCCAGCAGCCTATCACTTCTAGCGGGCAGCTACGAGCAGTACTTC

clone size: -
D gene: TRBD2
V gene: TRBV19
J gene: TRBJ2-1
CDR3 protein: CASSYPPLAGGPSEQFF
CDR3 DNA: TGTGCCAGTAGTTACCCCCCCCTAGCGGGAGGGCCCAGTGAGCAGTTCTTC

clone size: -
D gene: TRBD1
V gene: TRBV9
J gene: TRBJ1-2
CDR3 protein: CASSGQGLFNYGYTF
CDR3 DNA: TGTGCCAGCAGCGGACAGGGCCTTTTTAACTATGGCTACACCTTC

clone size: once
D gene: TRBD2
V gene: TRBV5-4
J gene: TRBJ2-7
CDR3 protein: CASSQGLAGFAASYEQYF
CDR3 DNA: TGTGCCAGCAGCCAGGGACTAGCGGGTTTCGCGGCCTCCTACGAGCAGTACTTC

clone size: -
D gene: -
V gene: TRBV30
J gene: TRBJ2-3
CDR3 protein: CAWSTEWTIPDTQYF
CDR3 DNA: TGTGCCTGGAGCACGGAGTGGACTATCCCAGATACGCAGTATTTT

clone size: once
D gene: TRBD1
V gene: TRBV19
J gene: TRBJ1-2
CDR3 protein: CASSIDRGLGYTF
CDR3 DNA: TGTGCCAGTAGTATCGACAGGGGGCTTGGCTACACCTTC

clone size: few
D gene: -
V gene: TRBV6-5
J gene: TRBJ2-2
CDR3 protein: CASSSSGGELFF
CDR3 DNA: TGTGCCAGCAGTTCCTCCGGGGGGGAGCTGTTTTTT

clone size: once
D gene: TRBD2
V gene: TRBV28
J gene: TRBJ2-3
CDR3 protein: CASSGGLAEVDTQYF
CDR3 DNA: TGTGCCAGCAGTGGCGGCCTAGCGGAAGTAGATACGCAGTATTTT

clone size: -
D gene: -
V gene: TRBV15
J gene: TRBJ2-3
CDR3 protein: CATSRELTDTQYF
CDR3 DNA: TGTGCCACCAGCAGAGAGCTGACAGATACGCAGTATTTT

clone size: few
D gene: TRBD1
V gene: TRBV10-3
J gene: TRBJ2-3
CDR3 protein: CAIGDYSGGSEADTQYF
CDR3 DNA: TGTGCCATCGGGGATTACTCAGGGGGTTCGGAGGCAGATACGCAGTATTTT

clone size: once
D gene: -
V gene: TRBV29-1
J gene: TRBJ1-2
CDR3 protein: CSVEGKGLDFVYGYTF
CDR3 DNA: TGCAGCGTTGAAGGGAAGGGACTAGACTTTGTCTATGGCTACACCTTC

clone size: -
D gene: TRBD1
V gene: TRBV10-2
J gene: TRBJ2-7
CDR3 protein: CASRGTGSYEQYF
CDR3 DNA: TGCGCCAGCAGGGGGACAGGGTCCTACGAGCAGTACTTC

clone size: -
D gene: TRBD1
V gene: TRBV7-9
J gene: TRBJ2-1
CDR3 protein: CASSPGQYNEQFF
CDR3 DNA: TGTGCCAGCAGCCCGGGACAGTACAATGAGCAGTTCTTC

clone size: once
D gene: -
V gene: TRBV5-1
J gene: TRBJ2-5
CDR3 protein: CASSSQETQYF
CDR3 DNA: TGCGCCAGCAGCTCGCAAGAGACCCAGTACTTC

clone size: once
D gene: TRBD1
V gene: TRBV28
J gene: TRBJ2-1
CDR3 protein: CASSLGTGRNEQFF
CDR3 DNA: TGTGCCAGCAGTTTGGGGACAGGGCGCAATGAGCAGTTCTTC

clone size: -
D gene: -
V gene: TRBV5-1
J gene: TRBJ2-1
CDR3 protein: CASSLGLSSYNEQFF
CDR3 DNA: TGCGCCAGCAGCTTGGGCCTTAGCTCCTACAATGAGCAGTTCTTC

clone size: -
D gene: TRBD1
V gene: TRBV4-1
J gene: TRBJ2-6
CDR3 protein: CASSQDRGQRSSGANVLTF
CDR3 DNA: TGCGCCAGCAGCCAAGATAGGGGGCAGCGTAGCTCTGGGGCCAACGTCCTGACTTTC

clone size: -
D gene: -
V gene: TRBV19
J gene: TRBJ2-3
CDR3 protein: CASTPGGTDTQYF
CDR3 DNA: TGTGCCAGTACCCCAGGGGGCACAGATACGCAGTATTTT

clone size: -
D gene: TRBD2
V gene: TRBV6-5
J gene: TRBJ2-1
CDR3 protein: CASSRTSGSNEQFF
CDR3 DNA: TGTGCCAGCAGTCGGACTAGCGGGAGCAATGAGCAGTTCTTC

clone size: -
D gene: -
V gene: TRBV5-1
J gene: TRBJ2-7
CDR3 protein: CASSLDPGSSYEQYF
CDR3 DNA: TGCGCCAGCAGCTTGGATCCGGGAAGCTCCTACGAGCAGTACTTC

clone size: -
D gene: -
V gene: TRBV4-1
J gene: TRBJ2-2
CDR3 protein: CASSQEFRTAGELFF
CDR3 DNA: TGCGCCAGCAGCCAAGAATTTAGAACGGCCGGGGAGCTGTTTTTT

clone size: -
D gene: TRBD1
V gene: TRBV2
J gene: TRBJ1-5
CDR3 protein: CASSPTGGNNQPQHF
CDR3 DNA: TGTGCCAGCAGTCCGACAGGGGGCAACAATCAGCCCCAGCATTTT

clone size: once
D gene: TRBD1
V gene: TRBV5-6
J gene: TRBJ2-3
CDR3 protein: CASRARDSNTDTQYF
CDR3 DNA: TGTGCCAGCAGGGCTAGGGACAGCAACACAGATACGCAGTATTTT

clone size: once
D gene: -
V gene: TRBV28
J gene: TRBJ1-1
CDR3 protein: CASSLVQNTEAFF
CDR3 DNA: TGTGCCAGCAGTTTGGTACAGAACACTGAAGCTTTCTTT

clone size: -
D gene: -
V gene: TRBV30
J gene: TRBJ2-2
CDR3 protein: CAAGTEDSTLLPNTGELFF
CDR3 DNA: TGTGCCGCGGGCACAGAGGACAGTACTCTATTACCAAACACCGGGGAGCTGTTTTTT

clone size: -
D gene: TRBD1
V gene: TRBV5-6
J gene: TRBJ2-7
CDR3 protein: CASSHAGQGYNEQYF
CDR3 DNA: TGTGCCAGCAGCCATGCGGGACAGGGGTACAACGAGCAGTACTTC

clone size: few
D gene: -
V gene: TRBV7-9
J gene: TRBJ2-3
CDR3 protein: CASSPPVRGGDTQYF
CDR3 DNA: TGTGCCAGCAGCCCACCGGTCAGGGGAGGTGATACGCAGTATTTT

clone size: -
D gene: TRBD1
V gene: TRBV27
J gene: TRBJ2-1
CDR3 protein: CASSFSGQGGDEQFF
CDR3 DNA: TGTGCCAGCAGTTTCTCGGGACAGGGCGGCGATGAGCAGTTCTTC

clone size: -
D gene: TRBD2
V gene: TRBV7-9
J gene: TRBJ2-3
CDR3 protein: CASSPSGKGDTQYF
CDR3 DNA: TGTGCCAGCAGCCCTAGCGGGAAGGGAGATACGCAGTATTTT

clone size: -
D gene: -
V gene: TRBV2
J gene: TRBJ2-7
CDR3 protein: CASKYGTLESHEQYF
CDR3 DNA: TGTGCCAGCAAGTACGGGACTCTGGAGTCCCACGAGCAGTACTTC

clone size: -
D gene: -
V gene: TRBV7-8
J gene: TRBJ1-2
CDR3 protein: CASSQSRSGATTNYGYTF
CDR3 DNA: TGTGCCAGCAGCCAAAGTAGGTCTGGTGCGACAACTAACTATGGCTACACCTTC

clone size: -
D gene: TRBD1
V gene: TRBV5-1
J gene: TRBJ1-5
CDR3 protein: CASSPTGGEYQPQHF
CDR3 DNA: TGCGCCAGCAGCCCGACAGGGGGCGAATATCAGCCCCAGCATTTT

clone size: -
D gene: TRBD2
V gene: TRBV29-1
J gene: TRBJ2-7
CDR3 protein: CSVGGSGTSSYEQYF
CDR3 DNA: TGCAGCGTTGGCGGGAGCGGGACGAGCTCCTACGAGCAGTACTTC

clone size: -
D gene: TRBD2
V gene: TRBV9
J gene: TRBJ2-3
CDR3 protein: CASSLRTSGSSDTQYF
CDR3 DNA: TGTGCCAGCAGCCTTAGGACTAGCGGGAGTAGTGATACGCAGTATTTT

clone size: -
D gene: -
V gene: TRBV12-1
J gene: TRBJ1-3
CDR3 protein: CASSSSLHQGRYSGNTIYF
CDR3 DNA: TGTGCCAGCAGCTCCTCTCTTCATCAGGGACGGTACTCTGGAAACACCATATATTTT

clone size: -
D gene: -
V gene: TRBV30
J gene: TRBJ2-3
CDR3 protein: CAWSKDSTDTQYF
CDR3 DNA: TGTGCCTGGAGCAAGGACAGCACAGATACGCAGTATTTT

clone size: -
D gene: -
V gene: TRBV18
J gene: TRBJ2-5
CDR3 protein: CASSPGAGGETQYF
CDR3 DNA: TGTGCCAGCTCCCCGGGGGCAGGTGGAGAGACCCAGTACTTC

clone size: -
D gene: -
V gene: TRBV5-6
J gene: TRBJ1-3
CDR3 protein: CASSLSGTRGNTIYF
CDR3 DNA: TGTGCCAGCAGCTTGTCGGGGACCCGTGGAAACACCATATATTTT

clone size: -
D gene: -
V gene: TRBV30
J gene: TRBJ2-3
CDR3 protein: CAWSFTPSTDTQYF
CDR3 DNA: TGTGCCTGGAGTTTCACCCCTAGCACAGATACGCAGTATTTT

clone size: -
D gene: TRBD2
V gene: TRBV30
J gene: TRBJ2-2
CDR3 protein: CAWSRGLAGPTGELFF
CDR3 DNA: TGTGCCTGGAGTCGGGGGCTAGCGGGACCCACCGGGGAGCTGTTTTTT

clone size: -
D gene: -
V gene: TRBV7-9
J gene: TRBJ1-2
CDR3 protein: CASSLASRGGYTF
CDR3 DNA: TGTGCCAGCAGCTTAGCGAGCAGGGGAGGCTACACCTTC

clone size: -
D gene: TRBD2
V gene: TRBV29-1
J gene: TRBJ2-3
CDR3 protein: CSVERTSGWGTDTQYF
CDR3 DNA: TGCAGCGTTGAGAGGACTAGCGGGTGGGGCACAGATACGCAGTATTTT

clone size: -
D gene: -
V gene: TRBV2
J gene: TRBJ2-7
CDR3 protein: CASSEAQGSVIQQYF
CDR3 DNA: TGTGCCAGCAGCGAGGCACAGGGTAGCGTAATCCAGCAGTACTTC

clone size: once
D gene: -
V gene: TRBV6-6
J gene: TRBJ1-6
CDR3 protein: CASSYLAPDNSPLHF
CDR3 DNA: TGTGCCAGCAGTTACCTAGCACCCGACAATTCACCCCTCCACTTT

clone size: -
D gene: TRBD2
V gene: TRBV2
J gene: TRBJ2-1
CDR3 protein: CASSWAGEGNYNEQFF
CDR3 DNA: TGTGCCAGCAGTTGGGCGGGAGAGGGGAACTACAATGAGCAGTTCTTC

clone size: -
D gene: -
V gene: TRBV4-1
J gene: TRBJ1-1
CDR3 protein: CASSHRSMNTEAFF
CDR3 DNA: TGCGCCAGCAGCCACCGGTCTATGAACACTGAAGCTTTCTTT

clone size: -
D gene: TRBD1
V gene: TRBV9
J gene: TRBJ2-5
CDR3 protein: CASSVSGGTQYF
CDR3 DNA: TGTGCCAGCAGCGTATCAGGGGGGACCCAGTACTTC

clone size: -
D gene: TRBD2
V gene: TRBV29-1
J gene: TRBJ2-1
CDR3 protein: CSVRGGIAAYNEQFF
CDR3 DNA: TGCAGCGTCCGCGGGGGGATAGCAGCCTACAATGAGCAGTTCTTC